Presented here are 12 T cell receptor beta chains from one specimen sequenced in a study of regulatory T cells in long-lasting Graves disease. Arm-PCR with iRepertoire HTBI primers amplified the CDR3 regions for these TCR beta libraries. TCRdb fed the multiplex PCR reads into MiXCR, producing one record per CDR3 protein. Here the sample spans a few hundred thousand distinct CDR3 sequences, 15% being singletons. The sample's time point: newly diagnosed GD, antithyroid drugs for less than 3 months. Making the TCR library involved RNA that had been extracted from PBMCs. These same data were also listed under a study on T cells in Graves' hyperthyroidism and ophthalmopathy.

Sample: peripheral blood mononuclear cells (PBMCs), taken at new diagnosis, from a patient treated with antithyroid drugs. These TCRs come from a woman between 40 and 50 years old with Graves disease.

CDR3 DNA sequence: TGTGCCAGCAGTGCCATGGGCGGGGCGAACACCGGGGAGCTGTTTTTT. Its protein is CASSAMGGANTGELFF. The V gene is TRBV6-2 or TRBV6-3, the J gene TRBJ2-2; a possible D gene is TRBD2 (6 bases). The CDR3 has 16 residues. Between the trimmed V and J ends, which lost 5 bases and 0 bases, there was a span of 13 bases. Germline CDR1 is MNHEY and CDR2 is SVGEGT.

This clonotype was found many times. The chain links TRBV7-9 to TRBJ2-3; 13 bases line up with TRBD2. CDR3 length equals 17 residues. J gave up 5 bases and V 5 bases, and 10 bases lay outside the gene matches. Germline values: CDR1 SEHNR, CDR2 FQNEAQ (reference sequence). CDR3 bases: TGTGCCAGCAGCCCCTACTCACTAGCGGGGGGGGGAGATACGCAGTATTTT. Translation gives CASSPYSLAGGGDTQYF. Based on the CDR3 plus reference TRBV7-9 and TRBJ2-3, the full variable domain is DTGVSQNPRHKITKRGQNVTFRCDPISEHNRLYWYRQTLGQGPEFLTYFQNEAQLEKSRLLSDRFSAERPKGSFSTLEIQRTEQGDSAMYLCASSPYSLAGGGDTQYFGPGTRLTVL.

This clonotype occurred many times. CDR3 coding DNA: TGTGCCAGCAGCCTCCCATCCGGGACACTAAACATTCAGTACTTC. It encodes CASSLPSGTLNIQYF. This chain connects TRBV12-3 or TRBV12-4 to TRBJ2-4; D is perhaps TRBD1 (6 bases). Trimming took 6 bases from V and 6 from J, leaving 18 bases between them. This CDR3 is built from 15 residues.

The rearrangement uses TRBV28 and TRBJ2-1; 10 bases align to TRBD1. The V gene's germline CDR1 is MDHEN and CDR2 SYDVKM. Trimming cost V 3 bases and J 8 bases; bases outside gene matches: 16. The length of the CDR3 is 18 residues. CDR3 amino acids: CASSFSSGGTGAHDEQFF. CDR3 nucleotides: TGTGCCAGCAGTTTCAGCTCCGGCGGGACAGGGGCGCACGATGAGCAGTTCTTC.

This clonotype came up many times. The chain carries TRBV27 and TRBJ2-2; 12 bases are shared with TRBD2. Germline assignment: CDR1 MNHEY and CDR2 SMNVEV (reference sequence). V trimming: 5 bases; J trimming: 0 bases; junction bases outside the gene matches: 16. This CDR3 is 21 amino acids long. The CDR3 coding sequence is TGTGCCAGCAGTCTCGGACACCCGGGACTAGCGGGCCGCGCGAACACCGGGGAGCTGTTTTTT. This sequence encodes CASSLGHPGLAGRANTGELFF.

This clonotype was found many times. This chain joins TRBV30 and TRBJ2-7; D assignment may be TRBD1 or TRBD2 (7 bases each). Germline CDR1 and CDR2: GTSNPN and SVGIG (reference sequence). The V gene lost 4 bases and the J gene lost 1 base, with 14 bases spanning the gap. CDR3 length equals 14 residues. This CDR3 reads CAWTPGGVSYEQYF. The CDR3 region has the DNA TGTGCCTGGACCCCAGGGGGGGTATCCTACGAGCAGTACTTC.

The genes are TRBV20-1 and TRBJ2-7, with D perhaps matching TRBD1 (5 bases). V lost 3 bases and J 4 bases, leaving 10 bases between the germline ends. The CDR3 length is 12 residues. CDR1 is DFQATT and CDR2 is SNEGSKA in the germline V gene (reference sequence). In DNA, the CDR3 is TGCAGTGCTAGGGCAGGGATGTACGAGCAGTACTTC. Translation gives CSARAGMYEQYF.

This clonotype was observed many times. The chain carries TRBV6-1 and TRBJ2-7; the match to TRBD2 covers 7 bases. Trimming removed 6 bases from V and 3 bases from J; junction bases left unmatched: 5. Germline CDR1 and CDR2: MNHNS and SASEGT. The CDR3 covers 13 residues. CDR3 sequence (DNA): TGTGCCAGCAGGGGGCCGGGGGGCTACGAGCAGTACTTC. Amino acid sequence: CASRGPGGYEQYF.

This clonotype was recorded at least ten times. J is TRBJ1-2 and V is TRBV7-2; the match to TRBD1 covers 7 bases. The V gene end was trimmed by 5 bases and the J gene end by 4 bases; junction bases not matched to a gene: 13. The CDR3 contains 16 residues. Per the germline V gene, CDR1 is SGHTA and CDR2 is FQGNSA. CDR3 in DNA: TGTGCCAGCAGCCCCGGTGGCTCGGGACAGCCCTATGGCTACACCTTC. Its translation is CASSPGGSGQPYGYTF.

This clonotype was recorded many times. CDR3 region: CSAGARGSPYNEQFF. Written as DNA, the CDR3 is TGCAGTGCTGGAGCACGAGGGAGTCCCTACAATGAGCAGTTCTTC. The chain employs TRBV20-1 and TRBJ2-1; TRBD2 is a possible D gene (5 bases). CDR1 and CDR2 (germline): DFQATT, SNEGSKA (reference sequence). V lost 5 bases, J lost 2 bases, and 16 bases lay in between. CDR3 length equals 15 residues.

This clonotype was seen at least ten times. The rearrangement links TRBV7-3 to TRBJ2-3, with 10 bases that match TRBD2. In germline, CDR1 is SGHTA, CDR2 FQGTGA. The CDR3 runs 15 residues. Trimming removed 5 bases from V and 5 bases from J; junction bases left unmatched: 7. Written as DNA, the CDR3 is TGTGCCAGCAGCCCTAGCGGGAGTAAAGGAGATACGCAGTATTTT. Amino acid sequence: CASSPSGSKGDTQYF.

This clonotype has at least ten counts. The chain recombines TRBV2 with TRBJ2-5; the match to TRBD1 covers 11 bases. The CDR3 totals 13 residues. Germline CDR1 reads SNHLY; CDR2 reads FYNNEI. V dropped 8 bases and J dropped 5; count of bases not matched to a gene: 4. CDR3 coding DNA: TGTGCCAGCGGGACAGGGGGGAGTGAGACCCAGTACTTC. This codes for CASGTGGSETQYF.